What follows is one T cell receptor beta chain and its context. The data originate from a study of blood T cell repertoires in COVID-19. Study summary: There were acute and convalescent COVID-19 samples, and they came from the United States, Italy and Spain. Sample material is recorded as cDNA or gDNA derived from T cells, B-cell-depleted T cells, or PBMCs.

Source study methods: It was from reference gene primer amplification that nucleated cell counts were estimated. Sequenced by immunoSEQ multiplex PCR; TCRdb stores in-frame clones only, minus some. The V and J calls and clone size were taken over from that table, and D and trimming were inferred from the DNA. The data hold some 140,000 clones, with approximately 85% observed a single time. Germline V gives CDR1 SGHNT, CDR2 YYREEE (reference sequence). Trimming cost V 4 bases and J 7 bases; bases outside gene matches: 11. The CDR3 spans 16 residues. This clonotype was sampled from a human donor in a cohort sampled during active COVID-19. The genes are TRBV5-4 and TRBJ2-3, with TRBD2 matching over 11 bases. Sequencing was carried out using peripheral blood. As DNA, the CDR3 is TGTGCCAGCAGCGCGACTAGCGGGGTACCGGGGAATACGCAGTATTTT. Protein product: CASSATSGVPGNTQYF.